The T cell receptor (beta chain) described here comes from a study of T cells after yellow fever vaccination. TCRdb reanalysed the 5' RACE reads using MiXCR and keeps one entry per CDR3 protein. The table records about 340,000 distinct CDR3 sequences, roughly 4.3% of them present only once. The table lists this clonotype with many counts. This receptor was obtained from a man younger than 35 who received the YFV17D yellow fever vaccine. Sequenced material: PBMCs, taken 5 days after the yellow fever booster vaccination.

CDR3 loop: CANNDPDGTHEQYV. The CDR3, as DNA: TGTGCCAATAACGACCCGGACGGGACCCACGAGCAGTACGTC. This chain connects TRBV6-5 to TRBJ2-7; the D gene could be TRBD1 or TRBD2 (5 bases each). CDR3 size: 14 residues. The V end lost 10 bases, the J end lost 5 bases, and 21 bases lay between the germline ends. Germline values: CDR1 MNHEY, CDR2 SVGAGI.